Presented here are 28 T cell receptor beta chains from one specimen sequenced in a study of cytomegalovirus exposure and HLA in healthy donors. The PCR was carried out with 60 Vbeta primers and 13 Jbeta primers. The table came from immunoSEQ multiplex PCR; TCRdb's copy has only in-frame clones and leaves some out. The data contain around 64,000 clones, 55% to 65% of them seen just once; the ten biggest clones take up 3% to 3.5%. Sequencing input: PBMCs. These receptor sequences come from a woman between 50 and 59 years old in good health and CMV-seronegative.

The CDR3 protein is CASRTGTGLFGDIQYF. For the CDR3, the DNA is TGTGCCAGCAGGACCGGGACAGGGCTTTTTGGCGACATTCAGTACTTC. The V and J genes are TRBV28 and TRBJ2-4; 9 bases align to TRBD1. Germline values: CDR1 MDHEN, CDR2 SYDVKM. Trimming cost V 6 bases and J 8 bases; bases outside gene matches: 14. The CDR3 runs 16 residues.

The V and J genes are TRBV7-8 and TRBJ2-7, with 8 bases matching TRBD1. In germline, CDR1 is SGHVS, CDR2 FQNEAQ. V dropped 0 bases and J dropped 7; count of bases not matched to a gene: 8. CDR3 length: 15 amino acids. The CDR3 nucleotides read TGTGCCAGCAGCTTAGCGGACGGACAGGGTAAAGAGCAGTACTTC. Protein product: CASSLADGQGKEQYF.

This sequence joins TRBV28 and TRBJ1-1; D not certain. CDR1 and CDR2 (germline): MDHEN, SYDVKM. This CDR3 has 11 residues. Trimming pared 3 bases from V and 4 bases from J, leaving 3 bases between. Written as DNA, the CDR3 is TGTGCCAGCAGTTTCAGCACTGAAGCTTTCTTT. Its protein is CASSFSTEAFF.

The chain has TRBV5-4 and TRBJ2-7, with D maybe TRBD2 (6 bases). The CDR3 spans 14 residues. The V end lost 5 bases, the J end lost 1 base, and 13 bases lay between the germline ends. Germline-derived CDR1 and CDR2 are SGHNT and YYREEE (reference sequence). The CDR3 nucleotides read TGTGCCAGCAGGCCAGGTAGCGGTTCCTACGAGCAGTACTTC. Encoded protein: CASRPGSGSYEQYF.

This chain connects TRBV10-3 to TRBJ1-5; D perhaps matches TRBD1 (5 bases). The germline V gene has CDR1 ENHRY and CDR2 SYGVKD. The V end was cut by 8 bases, the J end by 5 bases, with 13 bases between. This CDR3 is built from 13 residues. CDR3 DNA: TGTGCCATCGGACCAGACAGAGATCAGCCCCAGCATTTT. Residues: CAIGPDRDQPQHF.

CDR3 in amino acids: CASSHGSGQETQYF. The CDR3 DNA reads as TGTGCCAGCAGCCATGGTAGCGGCCAAGAGACCCAGTACTTC. The rearrangement joins TRBV9 to TRBJ2-5; maybe TRBD2 (6 bases). This CDR3 has 14 residues. CDR1 and CDR2 from the germline V gene are SGDLS and YYNGEE. Trimming shortened V by 4 bases and J by 1 base, and 11 bases separated the two germline ends.

This chain links TRBV13 with TRBJ1-1; 7 bases agree with TRBD1. CDR3 size: 14 residues. Germline V gene sequence: CDR1 PRHDT, CDR2 FYEKMQ (reference sequence). The V gene end was trimmed by 7 bases and the J gene end by 1 base; junction bases not matched to a gene: 6. This chain's CDR3 is CASTMTGWNTEAFF. The DNA for the CDR3 is TGTGCCAGCACCATGACAGGGTGGAACACTGAAGCTTTCTTT.

The chain carries TRBV6-6 and TRBJ2-7; 7 positions agree with TRBD1. V lost 2 bases, J lost 2 bases, and 3 bases stayed unmatched. Germline V lookup: CDR1 MNHNY, CDR2 SVGAGI (reference sequence). This CDR3 contains 14 residues. This chain's CDR3 is CASSYPTGAYEQYF. The CDR3 region has the DNA TGTGCCAGCAGTTACCCCACAGGGGCCTACGAGCAGTACTTC.

This clone was seen only once. The chain couples TRBV2 to TRBJ1-2, with D maybe TRBD1 (5 bases). CDR1 SNHLY and CDR2 FYNNEI come from the germline V gene. V shed 1 base and J shed 4 bases, with 13 bases lying between them. This CDR3 has 15 amino acids. The CDR3: CASSEEARATYGYTF. The CDR3 DNA reads TGTGCCAGCAGTGAAGAGGCCAGGGCGACCTATGGCTACACCTTC.

The chain is built from TRBV11-2 and TRBJ2-5; TRBD1 matches 12 bases. The CDR3 sequence is 16 residues long. The V segment lost 4 bases and the J segment 4 bases; nucleotides outside the gene matches: 7. CDR1 and CDR2 from the germline V gene are SGHAT and FQNNGV. CDR3 protein: CASSWARDRGRETQYF. CDR3 coding DNA: TGTGCCAGCAGCTGGGCGAGGGACAGGGGGCGAGAGACCCAGTACTTC.

The chain has TRBV18 and TRBJ2-7; TRBD2 aligns across 8 bases. The V gene end was trimmed by 6 bases and the J gene end by 4 bases; junction bases not matched to a gene: 8. The CDR3 runs to 14 residues. Germline V gene lookup returns CDR1 KGHSH and CDR2 LQKENI. The CDR3 is CASSQGLEGYEQYF. The CDR3 DNA sequence: TGTGCCAGCTCCCAGGGACTAGAGGGTTACGAGCAGTACTTC.

There are a few counts of this clone. The junction departs from germline at one end; a sequencing error may be responsible. The rearrangement uses TRBV7-7 and TRBJ2-2, with TRBD1 matching 8 bases. This CDR3 comprises 14 residues. Looked up from germline, CDR1 is SSHAT and CDR2 is FNYEAQ (reference sequence). This CDR3 is CASSRTGLTGELFF. CDR3 bases: TGTGCTAGCAGCAGGACAGGGTTGACCGGGGAGCTGTTTTTT. The full variable domain, its missing parts supplied by reference TRBV7-7 and TRBJ2-2, is GAGVSQSPRYKVTKRGQDVTLRCDPISSHATLYWYQQALGQGPEFLTYFNYEAQPDKSGLPSDRFSAERPEGSISTLTIQRTEQRDSAMYRCASSRTGLTGELFFGEGSRLTVL.

This clone was counted once. The chain links TRBV28 to TRBJ1-2, with a weak D call TRBD1 (5 bases). Germline V gene sequence: CDR1 MDHEN, CDR2 SYDVKM. Trimming shortened V by 5 bases and J by 0 bases, and 10 bases separated the two germline ends. The CDR3 loop spans 14 amino acids. The CDR3 bases are TGTGCCAGCAGTCGACAGAGAGCTAACTATGGCTACACCTTC. Translated: CASSRQRANYGYTF.

This clone was seen a few times. The V gene is TRBV7-8, the J gene TRBJ1-1, with D hard to call. This CDR3 is built from 13 residues. The V gene lost 0 bases and the J gene lost 8 bases, with 10 bases spanning the gap. Per the germline V gene, CDR1 is SGHVS and CDR2 is FQNEAQ. The CDR3, as DNA: TGTGCCAGCAGCTTAGCAGGGAGTTCCGAAGCTTTCTTT. It is translated as CASSLAGSSEAFF.

The V and J genes are TRBV15 and TRBJ1-3; the D is unclear. The length of the CDR3 is 13 residues. Germline V gene data show CDR1 as LNHNV and CDR2 as YYDKDF (reference sequence). V was cut by 5 bases and J by 3 bases, with 8 bases left in between. CDR3 DNA sequence: TGTGCCACCAGCGCCTATAATGGAAACACCATATATTTT. Its protein is CATSAYNGNTIYF.

V and J are TRBV5-1 and TRBJ2-3, with 8 bases matching TRBD2. V lost 2 bases and J lost 4; bases outside the gene matches: 6. This CDR3 spans 15 amino acids. The V gene's germline CDR1 is SGHRS and CDR2 YFSETQ. CDR3 loop: CASSLAGVRSDTQYF. The CDR3 region has the DNA TGCGCCAGCAGCTTAGCGGGAGTAAGATCAGATACGCAGTATTTT.

This clone was counted a few times. The CDR3 spells CASSFGGSYNEQFF. The CDR3 DNA follows: TGTGCCAGCAGTTTTGGCGGGTCCTACAATGAGCAGTTCTTC. The chain couples TRBV28 to TRBJ2-1; tentative D call: TRBD2 (5 bases). The length of the CDR3 is 14 residues. Trimming cost V 3 bases and J 1 base, with 7 bases left between them. The germline V gene has CDR1 MDHEN and CDR2 SYDVKM.

This clone has a handful of counts. The V and J genes are TRBV30 and TRBJ2-7; TRBD1 aligns across 8 bases. J lost 4 bases, V lost 1 base, and 0 bases had no gene match. CDR1 is GTSNPN, CDR2 SVGIG, per germline (reference sequence). This CDR3 region has 12 residues. The CDR3 region is CAWSGTGYEQYF. CDR3 in DNA: TGTGCCTGGAGTGGGACAGGGTACGAGCAGTACTTC.

This chain links TRBV6-4 with TRBJ1-5; 8 positions agree with TRBD1. The germline gives CDR1 MRHNA, CDR2 SNTAGT. The CDR3 extends over 13 amino acids. V lost 5 bases and J lost 5; bases outside the gene matches: 2. CDR3 sequence reads: CASSTDRDQPQHF. In DNA form, the CDR3 reads TGTGCCAGCAGTACGGACAGGGATCAGCCCCAGCATTTT.

CDR3 in DNA: TGTGCCAGCAGCTTAGGAGGGGGCGTCACTGAAGCTTTCTTT. Its protein product is CASSLGGGVTEAFF. This chain connects TRBV7-2 to TRBJ1-1, with 7 bases matching TRBD1. This CDR3 is built from 14 residues. Germline-derived CDR1 and CDR2 are SGHTA and FQGNSA. Losses at the gene ends were 1 base for V and 4 bases for J; bases not matched to a gene: 3. The variable domain in full, completed from reference TRBV7-2 and TRBJ1-1, reads GAGVSQSPSNKVTEKGKDVELRCDPISGHTALYWYRQSLGQGLEFLIYFQGNSAPDKSGLPSDRFSAERTGGSVSTLTIQRTQQEDSAVYLCASSLGGGVTEAFFGQGTRLTVV.

Of note for this clone: At the DNA level, this CDR3 is encoded by other sequences in the same sample as well. The chain recombines TRBV19 with TRBJ1-2; possibly TRBD1 for D (5 bases). This CDR3 region has 15 residues. Trimming cost V 4 bases and J 8 bases, with 20 bases left between them. Germline V gene sequence: CDR1 LNHDA, CDR2 SQIVND (reference sequence). The CDR3 DNA follows: TGTGCCAGTAGTAGGACTACAGGACAAGGCGGGGGCTACACCTTC. It encodes CASSRTTGQGGGYTF.

This clone was counted between two and nine times. V gene TRBV7-3 combines with J gene TRBJ2-2, with D tentatively TRBD1 (6 bases). This CDR3 has 16 residues. Germline-derived CDR1 and CDR2 are SGHTA and FQGTGA. V was shortened by 6 bases and J by 0 bases, with 14 bases between the two germline ends. CDR3 residues: CASSISWTANTGELFF. The CDR3, as DNA: TGTGCCAGCAGTATCTCGTGGACAGCGAACACCGGGGAGCTGTTTTTT.

Here the CDR3 DNA reads TGCGCCAGCAGCAGTGGGGGGTATGGAAACACCATATATTTT. It encodes CASSSGGYGNTIYF. The chain has TRBV5-1 and TRBJ1-3, with a weak D call TRBD1 (5 bases). V was pared by 4 bases and J by 3 bases, with 11 bases between. The CDR3 extends over 14 amino acids. Germline CDR1 is SGHRS and CDR2 is YFSETQ.

This clone has just a few counts. This chain uses TRBV4-1 with TRBJ2-1, with 11 bases lining up with TRBD2. With V trimmed by 1 base and J by 8 bases, 7 bases remained unmatched. From germline, CDR1 is MGHRA and CDR2 YSYEKL. CDR3 length: 16 amino acids. The CDR3 spells CASSQGLAGLGDEQFF. The CDR3 DNA reads as TGCGCCAGCAGCCAAGGACTAGCGGGACTCGGTGATGAGCAGTTCTTC.

This clone appeared once. The DNA of the CDR3 is TGCGCCAGCAGCTTCGGAGATAGCAATCAGCCCCAGCATTTT. It codes for CASSFGDSNQPQHF. The chain couples TRBV5-1 to TRBJ1-5; D gene uncertain. The V gene's germline CDR1 is SGHRS and CDR2 YFSETQ. Deletions cut 2 bases from V and 0 bases from J, with 6 bases between. There are 14 residues in the CDR3.

The chain combines TRBV25-1 with TRBJ2-7; tentative D call: TRBD1 (5 bases). CDR1 is MGHDK and CDR2 is SYGVNS in the germline V gene. V lost 6 bases to trimming and J lost 0 bases, with 12 bases between them. The CDR3 has 14 residues. The chain's CDR3 is CASRHRMSSYEQYF. The CDR3 DNA follows: TGTGCCAGCAGGCACAGGATGAGCTCCTACGAGCAGTACTTC.

This clone came up once. The chain carries TRBV6-4 and TRBJ2-1, with 12 bases matching TRBD2. This CDR3 spans 15 amino acids. The germline CDR1 and CDR2 sequences are MRHNA and SNTAGT. J was trimmed by 2 bases and V by 6 bases; bases with no gene match: 2. The CDR3 DNA follows: TGTGCCAGCAGCGGACTAGCGGGGACCTACAATGAGCAGTTCTTC. It yields the protein CASSGLAGTYNEQFF.

V and J are TRBV4-1 and TRBJ2-3; the D gene is possibly TRBD2 (6 bases). Trimming pared 1 base from V and 3 bases from J, leaving 11 bases between. The CDR3 sequence is 15 residues long. The germline CDR1 and CDR2 sequences are MGHRA and YSYEKL. CDR3 amino acids: CASSQAGAPTDTQYF. The CDR3 DNA reads as TGCGCCAGCAGCCAAGCGGGAGCCCCGACAGATACGCAGTATTTT.